Each of the 3 T cell receptor beta chains below was sequenced from the same sample in a study of CD8+ T cells in alopecia areata. cDNA prepared by RNA extraction and subsequent reverse transcription served as the template for sequencing. Some clones are missing from TCRdb's copy, which holds only in-frame ones; the method was immunoSEQ multiplex PCR. The profile shows about 140,000 clones, roughly four fifths of them singletons. Sample treatment: oral pan-JAK inhibitor, 5-10 mg twice daily. The sequencing here drew on CD8+ T cells sorted from blood, taken at week 4, from a patient treated with tofacitinib. These TCRs come from a human donor with alopecia areata.

This clone showed up just a few times. The chain couples TRBV6-5 to TRBJ2-5; 10 nucleotides agree with TRBD2. The V and J ends lost 4 bases and 2 bases, in that order; junction bases with no gene match: 4. From germline, CDR1 is MNHEY and CDR2 SVGAGI. The CDR3 sequence is 15 residues long. CDR3: CASSFLAGAQETQYF. CDR3 sequence (DNA): TGTGCCAGCAGTTTTCTAGCGGGGGCACAAGAGACCCAGTACTTC.

CDR3 DNA sequence: TGTGCCAGCAGCTTATCAGTCCCGTCCTACGAGCAGTACTTC. This encodes CASSLSVPSYEQYF. The rearrangement joins TRBV5-6 to TRBJ2-7; D is ambiguous. The CDR3 contains 14 residues. The germline V and J ends were trimmed by 2 bases and 1 base, with 10 bases remaining between them. Germline CDR1 SGHDT, CDR2 YYEEEE.

Concerning this clone itself: Other nucleotide sequences in the sample specify the same CDR3. The gene calls are TRBV7-9 and TRBJ2-3; tentative D call: TRBD1 (6 bases). Trimming shortened V by 6 bases and J by 0 bases, and 7 bases separated the two germline ends. The germline V gene has CDR1 SEHNR and CDR2 FQNEAQ (reference sequence). The CDR3 loop spans 13 amino acids. CDR3 amino acids: CASRQGSTDTQYF. As DNA, the CDR3 is TGTGCCAGCAGACAGGGTAGCACAGATACGCAGTATTTT.